The sequence of this TCR beta chain was determined in a study of blood T cell repertoires in COVID-19. Deletions cut 10 bases from V and 1 base from J, with 10 bases between. The CDR3 has 12 residues. Germline lookup yields CDR1 MDHEN and CDR2 SYDVKM. Only in-frame clones appear in the TCRdb table, and some are missing; sequencing was by immunoSEQ multiplex PCR. The sample yields roughly 190,000 clones, roughly 82% seen once. The TCR originated in a man aged 35-49 years who had recovered from COVID-19. The chain recombines TRBV28 with TRBJ1-2, with D perhaps matching TRBD1 (5 bases). The sample taken for sequencing was PBMCs or T cells enriched from blood (not recorded which). The CDR3 sequence is CATGFLNYGYTF. CDR3 nucleotide sequence: TGTGCCACAGGGTTTCTTAACTATGGCTACACCTTC.